This record concerns one T cell receptor (beta chain) sequence. Its cognate antigen has yet to be identified. No base quality values were provided; no much bigger clone lies one nucleotide off. Spanning cysteine to phenylalanine, the CDR3 consists of 17 amino acids. Of all the DNA, just the CDR3 is kept, 51 bases in frame from base 1. V is cut back by 4 bases and J by 4 bases, with 11 bases in the junction unmatched. CDR1 SGHRS and CDR2 YFSETQ were looked up in the germline V gene. This sample was taken from a study of shared clonotypes between healthy human individuals (dated by TCRdb to about 2020). In terms of the full investigation: The cohort included three men and a couple of women between 18 and 49 years of age. Different laboratories and diverse techniques were used to prepare libraries and sequence TCR repertoires, to increase sequencing depth and limit assay-specific biases. For each donor, three plates each were used for CD4 naive and CD4 memory, two plates were used for CD8 naive, and one plate was used for CD8 memory. The study deeply sequenced blood TCR repertoires of about five healthy adults to estimate repertoire size and the extent of clonotype sharing between individuals. Between about 0.94 and 8.9 billion PBMCs per donor were obtained by leukapheresis. What the work shows at the level of the full study, not this receptor alone: Sampling was restricted to blood, and TCR repertoires in tissue are likely to differ from TCR repertoires in blood. Pairwise subsampling led to the expectation that sequencing depth would affect the degree of clonotype sharing among donors. Rarefaction of sorted-subset datasets indicated incomplete sequencing despite the large sequencing depth. Because the study included only a small number of donors, the genetic and exposure-history diversity represented was limited. Approximately 5% of naive CD4, approximately 3.7% of naive CD8, roughly 2.4% of memory CD4, and less than 0.45% of memory CD8 clonotypes were shared across several donors. Clonotypes shared by all four sorted-subset donors showed higher generation probabilities than non-shared clonotypes. Naive subsets generally had larger estimated clonotype richness than memory subsets did.

The donors were healthy, HIV-negative adults who had no recently reported acute infections or vaccinations. Only Caucasian adults living in Nashville, Tennessee, USA were represented among the donors. Magnetic negative selection was used to enrich CD4+ T cells, after which naive cells were positively selected on CD45RA and the negative fraction became the memory subset. After blood collection by leukapheresis, PBMCs were isolated using Ficoll-Histopaque density gradient centrifugation and then cryopreserved in the vapor phase of liquid nitrogen. Analytical flow cytometry was used to check the purity and quantity of each magnetically sorted T cell population. Each sorted fraction had its genomic DNA isolated and then quantified by UV absorbance on a Nanodrop 2000c. Using the deep immunoSEQ assay, multiplex PCR amplified TCR CDR3 regions from genomic DNA. Extracted genomic DNA from each cell subset was distributed evenly across all wells of several immunoSEQ 96-well plates, and each plate was treated as a replicate. For sorted subsets, roughly 200 ng of genomic DNA, equivalent to some 30,000 T cell genomes, went into each replicate PCR. Purified libraries were measured with a Qubit 3.0 fluorometer, size-checked on a Bioanalyzer 2100, and measured again with the KAPA Library Quantification kit. A separate single-read 150-cycle Illumina NextSeq 550 flow cell was used to sequence each immunoSEQ 96-well plate. Processing in the source paper ran as follows. The immunoSEQ output contained only junctional sequences without quality scores, so filtering could not match that applied to full-length reads. To assign V/J genes and CDR3, sequences were annotated against IMGT germline references using PyIR, a Python wrapper for IgBLAST v1.9. Reads were filtered out if the reads had weak V/J assignments (E-value above 1e-6), no CDR3, stop codons, out-of-frame junctions, or ambiguous translated residues. V3J clonotypes were defined as sequences sharing an identical inferred V gene, J gene, and CDR3 amino acid sequence. Percentage overlap between repertoires was calculated by dividing the number of shared unique clonotypes by the size of the smaller repertoire. Three approaches were used to assess repertoire richness: RTK rarefaction, the Chao1 estimator, and Recon v2.1 estimates of unobserved clonotypes. Generation probabilities were computed with OLGA for all TCRbeta clonotypes obtained by the gDNA method from several donors. What TCRdb holds here is the immuneACCESS table cut down to in-frame rearrangements. Part of the clones is not present; checked against another copy, under half of the missing clones reflect an unresolved V gene, and the others are unexplained. V and J calls and clone size are copied from that table; D and trimming were computed from the DNA. A total of roughly 2.5 million clones appear in this sample, around 90% of them only once. Over 0.12% of the sample is in the top ten clones.

The rearrangement joined TRBV5-1 to TRBJ2-1; 10 bases in between match TRBD2. The specimen sequenced was naive CD4+ T cells sorted from blood. The cell subset or site label of this sample denotes: CD45RA+ positively selected. The TCR sequence derives from a young man in good health. CDR3 protein: CASSRKQLAGVYNEQFF. The DNA sequence reads TGCGCCAGCAGCAGGAAACAGCTAGCGGGAGTTTACAATGAGCAGTTCTTC.